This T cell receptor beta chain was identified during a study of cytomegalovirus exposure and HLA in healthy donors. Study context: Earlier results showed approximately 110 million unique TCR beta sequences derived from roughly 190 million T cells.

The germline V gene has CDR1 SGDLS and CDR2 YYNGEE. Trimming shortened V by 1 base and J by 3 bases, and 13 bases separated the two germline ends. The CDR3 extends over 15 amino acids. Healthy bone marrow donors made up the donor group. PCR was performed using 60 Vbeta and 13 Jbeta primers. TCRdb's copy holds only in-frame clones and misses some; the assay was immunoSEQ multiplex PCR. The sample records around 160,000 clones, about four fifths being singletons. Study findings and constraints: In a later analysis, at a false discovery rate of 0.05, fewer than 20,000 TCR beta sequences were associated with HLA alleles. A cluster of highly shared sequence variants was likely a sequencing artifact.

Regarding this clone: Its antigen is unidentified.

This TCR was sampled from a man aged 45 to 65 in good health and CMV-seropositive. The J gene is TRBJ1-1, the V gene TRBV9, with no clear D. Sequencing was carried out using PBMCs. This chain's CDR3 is CASSVHSSRDTEAFF. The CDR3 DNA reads TGTGCCAGCAGCGTACACAGTTCGAGAGACACTGAAGCTTTCTTT.